The clone carrying this T cell receptor (beta chain) appeared a single time. Assay execution proceeded at the deep level. Data came from immunoSEQ multiplex PCR; TCRdb stores just in-frame clones and leaves some out. The sample gives over a million clones, about 77% of which show up once; roughly 1.5% is in the top ten. Germline V lookup: CDR1 MNHNS, CDR2 SASEGT. V lost 6 bases and J 12 bases, leaving 9 bases between the germline ends. CDR3 size: 10 residues. These data originate in a study of shared clonotypes between healthy human individuals. This TCR derives from a man aged 18 to 35 in good health. The source material was memory CD4+ T cells sorted from blood. This sample's subset: CD45RA-negative fraction. This chain uses TRBV6-1 with TRBJ2-1; D not resolved. This chain's CDR3 is CASRLGMQFF. The CDR3 DNA is TGTGCCAGCAGGCTAGGTATGCAGTTCTTC.